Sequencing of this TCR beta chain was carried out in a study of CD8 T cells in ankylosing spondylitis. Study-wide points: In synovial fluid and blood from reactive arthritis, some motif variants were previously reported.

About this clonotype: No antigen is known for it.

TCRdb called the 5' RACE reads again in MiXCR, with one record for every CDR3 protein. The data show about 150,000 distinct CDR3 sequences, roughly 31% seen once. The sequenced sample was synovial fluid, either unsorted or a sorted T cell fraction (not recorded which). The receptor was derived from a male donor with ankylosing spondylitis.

CDR3 region: CAISAGGGYTF. The CDR3 nucleotides are TGTGCCATCAGTGCCGGGGGCGGCTACACCTTC. V and J are TRBV10-3 and TRBJ1-2; possibly TRBD1 for D (6 bases). CDR3 size: 11 residues. CDR1 ENHRY and CDR2 SYGVKD come from the germline V gene. The V gene lost 4 bases and the J gene lost 8 bases, with 8 bases spanning the gap.